This is a list of T cell receptor beta chains from one sample in a study of response to subunit inactivated influenza vaccine. A single record per CDR3 protein comes from TCRdb applying MiXCR to the RT-PCR reads. The table shows more than 400,000 distinct CDR3 sequences, with roughly 9.8% occurring only once. This specimen consisted of PBMCs from blood, obtained 45 days after vaccination. These receptors originate from a man over 45 who received an inactivated influenza vaccine. Each CDR3 is given with its conserved first and last residue. Each record gives: J gene, V gene, D gene, clone size, CDR3 protein, CDR3 DNA. D genes are given only for firm matches. A row's size may be missing; if present it is once, few, many or a size class.

>TRBJ2-7|TRBV20-1|.|.
CSAGGGATGFYEQYF
TGCAGTGCTGGCGGGGGCGCCACAGGATTCTACGAGCAGTACTTC
>TRBJ2-1|TRBV20-1|.|.
CSARDPGTISYNEQFF
TGCAGTGCTAGAGATCCAGGGACCATCTCCTACAATGAGCAGTTCTTC
>TRBJ1-5|TRBV7-2|.|many
CASSLGSGFSNQPQHF
TGTGCCAGCAGCTTAGGGTCGGGGTTTAGCAATCAGCCCCAGCATTTT
>TRBJ1-4|TRBV12-3/TRBV12-4|.|.
CASSTYRISTNEKLFF
TGTGCCAGCAGTACATACAGGATCTCAACTAATGAAAAACTGTTTTTT
>TRBJ1-1|TRBV7-9|.|few
CASSQGWPGTPNTEAFF
TGTGCCAGCAGCCAGGGATGGCCCGGGACACCGAACACTGAAGCTTTCTTT
>TRBJ1-1|TRBV12-3/TRBV12-4|.|few
CASSSTGEAFF
TGTGCCAGCAGTTCAACAGGGGAAGCTTTCTTT
>TRBJ2-5|TRBV7-6|TRBD1|few
CASSNFLDRGLETQYF
TGTGCCAGCAGCAACTTCCTGGACAGGGGGCTGGAGACCCAGTACTTC
>TRBJ1-5|TRBV6-1|.|many
CASGPNSNQPQHF
TGTGCCAGCGGGCCTAATAGCAATCAGCCCCAGCATTTT
>TRBJ2-7|TRBV12-3/TRBV12-4|TRBD1|.
CASSPQGARYEQYF
TGTGCCAGCAGTCCACAGGGGGCACGCTACGAGCAGTACTTC
>TRBJ2-7|TRBV6-2/TRBV6-3|TRBD1|.
CASSARGQAPYEQYF
TGTGCCAGCAGTGCGAGAGGACAGGCCCCCTACGAGCAGTACTTC
>TRBJ2-5|TRBV27|.|.
CASSPLSGGTSQYF
TGTGCCAGCAGTCCCCTATCCGGAGGGACGTCCCAGTACTTC
>TRBJ2-5|TRBV5-1|.|.
CASSPGKPGETQYF
TGCGCCAGCAGCCCAGGAAAACCGGGGGAGACCCAGTACTTC
>TRBJ2-5|TRBV20-1|TRBD2|.
CSARDQPSGALTQYF
TGCAGTGCTAGAGATCAGCCTAGCGGGGCCTTGACCCAGTACTTC
>TRBJ1-3|TRBV7-2|.|many
CASSLAGNTIYF
TGTGCCAGCAGCTTAGCCGGAAACACCATATATTTT
>TRBJ2-2|TRBV18|.|.
CASSPPNEGTVGELFF
TGTGCCAGCTCACCACCGAACGAGGGGACGGTCGGGGAGCTGTTTTTT
>TRBJ1-5|TRBV6-1|.|medium-sized
CASSGPEGNQPQHF
TGTGCCAGCAGTGGACCTGAGGGCAATCAGCCCCAGCATTTT
>TRBJ2-7|TRBV29-1|TRBD2|.
CSVEDGRALGEQYF
TGCAGCGTTGAAGACGGGAGGGCGTTGGGCGAGCAGTACTTC
>TRBJ2-2|TRBV12-3/TRBV12-4|.|.
CASSLLAAGLGTGELFF
TGTGCCAGCAGTTTATTAGCGGCGGGCCTGGGAACCGGGGAGCTGTTTTTT
>TRBJ2-7|TRBV29-1|.|few
CSVVTYEQYF
TGCAGCGTTGTCACCTACGAGCAGTACTTC
>TRBJ2-3|TRBV15|.|few
CATSREPQTDTQYF
TGTGCCACCAGCAGAGAACCCCAGACAGATACGCAGTATTTT
>TRBJ2-6|TRBV10-3|TRBD1|few
CAIRPGQGAIAGANVLTF
TGTGCCATCAGACCTGGACAGGGGGCTATAGCCGGGGCCAACGTCCTGACTTTC
>TRBJ1-3|TRBV5-1|.|many
CASSLAAGGNTIYF
TGCGCCAGCAGCTTGGCGGCAGGGGGAAACACCATATATTTT
>TRBJ2-7|TRBV28|TRBD1|.
CASSPRDRAIQF
TGTGCCAGCAGTCCCCGGGACAGGGCCATCCAATTC
>TRBJ2-5|TRBV10-3|.|few
CAIGDQETQYF
TGTGCCATCGGGGACCAAGAGACCCAGTACTTC
>TRBJ2-7|TRBV28|TRBD1|many
CASSGTAYSYEQYF
TGTGCCAGCAGTGGGACAGCCTATTCCTACGAGCAGTACTTC
>TRBJ1-4|TRBV20-1|TRBD1|few
CSARAHQGERNEKLFF
TGCAGTGCTAGAGCGCACCAGGGGGAAAGGAATGAAAAACTGTTTTTT
>TRBJ2-1|TRBV12-3/TRBV12-4|.|few
CASTKGGVEQFF
TGTGCCAGCACCAAAGGGGGGGTTGAGCAGTTCTTC
>TRBJ2-7|TRBV10-3|.|many
CAISAAGVEWVYEQYF
TGTGCCATCAGTGCGGCAGGGGTGGAGTGGGTCTACGAGCAGTACTTC
>TRBJ2-1|TRBV5-5|.|.
CASSLEGIGRNEQFF
TGTGCCAGCAGCTTGGAAGGGATTGGGAGGAATGAGCAGTTCTTC
>TRBJ1-6|TRBV12-3/TRBV12-4|.|few
CASSLNRGRDPPLHF
TGTGCCAGCAGTTTAAATAGGGGACGAGATCCACCCCTCCACTTT
>TRBJ2-1|TRBV20-1|.|few
CSARDPRGVVEQFF
TGCAGTGCTAGAGACCCCCGGGGAGTAGTTGAGCAGTTCTTC
>TRBJ1-4|TRBV12-3/TRBV12-4|.|few
CASSSAKGKLFF
TGTGCCAGCAGTTCAGCCAAGGGAAAACTGTTTTTT
>TRBJ2-1|TRBV13|.|many
CASSLGRNEQFF
TGTGCCAGCAGCTTAGGCCGCAATGAGCAGTTCTTC